Reported below is one TCR beta chain. The data belong to a study of blood T cell repertoires in COVID-19. Some clones are missing from TCRdb's copy, which holds only in-frame ones; the method was immunoSEQ multiplex PCR. The sample holds about 190,000 clones; roughly nine tenths are singletons and the top ten take 1.1%. This CDR3 has 13 amino acids. Trimming took 3 bases from V and 6 from J, leaving 8 bases between them. CDR1 LNHNV and CDR2 YYDKDF come from the germline V gene (reference sequence). This sequence was found in a man aged 25-45 years with acute or convalescent COVID-19. The sequencing sample was made of peripheral blood. The chain combines TRBV15 with TRBJ2-2; the D gene is possibly TRBD1 (6 bases). CDR3 residues: CATSRDRPGELFF. The CDR3 bases are TGTGCCACCAGCAGGGACAGACCCGGGGAGCTGTTTTTT.